The present T cell receptor (beta chain) was sequenced within a study of T cell changes during pregnancy in multiple sclerosis. This clone showed up just a few times. Different DNA sequences within this sample yield the same CDR3. Germline CDR1 and CDR2: KGHSH and LQKENI. The CDR3 is made up of 12 amino acids. J lost 6 bases, V lost 6 bases, and 4 bases had no gene match. Sequencing used immunoSEQ multiplex PCR; TCRdb keeps in-frame clones, though not all of them. The data show approximately 40,000 clones, with 75% to 95% seen just once and roughly 0.37% held by the top ten. The genes are TRBV18 and TRBJ2-7, with TRBD1 matching 8 bases. This sequence was found in a female donor in good health, enrolled as a control in a pregnancy study. Specimen: CD4+ T cells from peripheral blood mononuclear cells, collected in the third trimester of pregnancy. The CDR3 reads CASSGQGGEQYF. The CDR3 region has the DNA TGTGCCAGCTCCGGACAGGGAGGCGAGCAGTACTTC. Full variable domain (rest looked up from reference TRBV18 and TRBJ2-7): NAGVMQNPRHLVRRRGQEARLRCSPMKGHSHVYWYRQLPEEGLKFMVYLQKENIIDESGMPKERFSAEFPKEGPSILRIQQVVRGDSAAYFCASSGQGGEQYFGPGTRLTVT.